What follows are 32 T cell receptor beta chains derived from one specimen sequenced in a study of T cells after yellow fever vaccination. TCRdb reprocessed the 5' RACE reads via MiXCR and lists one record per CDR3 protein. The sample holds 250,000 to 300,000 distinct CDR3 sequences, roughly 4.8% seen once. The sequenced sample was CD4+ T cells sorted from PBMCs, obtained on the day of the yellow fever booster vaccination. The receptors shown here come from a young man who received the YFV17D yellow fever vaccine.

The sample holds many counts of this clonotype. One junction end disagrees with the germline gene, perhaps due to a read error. The CDR3 coding sequence is TGTGCCAGCAGTTTAAGGACAGGGAACACTGAAGCTTTCTTT. As protein: CASSLRTGNTEAFF. The chain joins TRBV5-1 to TRBJ1-1; 7 bases fit TRBD1. Germline V gene sequence: CDR1 SGHRS, CDR2 YFSETQ. The CDR3 length is 14 residues.

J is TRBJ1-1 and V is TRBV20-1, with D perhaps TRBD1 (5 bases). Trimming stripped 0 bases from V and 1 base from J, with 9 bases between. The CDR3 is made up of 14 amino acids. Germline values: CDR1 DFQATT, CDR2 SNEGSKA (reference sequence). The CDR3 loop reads CSARDPGGNTEAFF. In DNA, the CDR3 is TGCAGTGCTAGAGATCCGGGGGGGAACACTGAAGCTTTCTTT.

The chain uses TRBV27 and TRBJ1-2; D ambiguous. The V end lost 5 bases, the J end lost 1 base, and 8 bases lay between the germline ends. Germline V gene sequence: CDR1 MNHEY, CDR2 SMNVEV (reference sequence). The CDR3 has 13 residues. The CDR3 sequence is CASSPIFNYGYTF. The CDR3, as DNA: TGTGCCAGCAGTCCCATCTTTAACTATGGCTACACCTTC.

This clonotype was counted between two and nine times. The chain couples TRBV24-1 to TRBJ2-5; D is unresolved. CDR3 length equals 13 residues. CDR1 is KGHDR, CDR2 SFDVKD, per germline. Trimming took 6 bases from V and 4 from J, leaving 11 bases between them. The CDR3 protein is CATSSASGETQYF. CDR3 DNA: TGTGCCACCAGTTCGGCGTCAGGAGAGACCCAGTACTTC.

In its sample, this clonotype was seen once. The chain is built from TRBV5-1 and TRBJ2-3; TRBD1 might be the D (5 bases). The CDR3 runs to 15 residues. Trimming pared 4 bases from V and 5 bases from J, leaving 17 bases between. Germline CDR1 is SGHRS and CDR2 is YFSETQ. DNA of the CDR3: TGCGCCAGCAGCATAGAGCAGGGCACACAAGATACGCAGTATTTT. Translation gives CASSIEQGTQDTQYF.

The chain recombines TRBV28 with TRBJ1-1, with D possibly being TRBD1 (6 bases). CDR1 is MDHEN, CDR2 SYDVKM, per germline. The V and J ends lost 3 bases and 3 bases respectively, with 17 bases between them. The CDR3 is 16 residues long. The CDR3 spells CASSFRRGEWYTEAFF. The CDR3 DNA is TGTGCCAGCAGTTTTCGTAGGGGGGAATGGTACACTGAAGCTTTCTTT.

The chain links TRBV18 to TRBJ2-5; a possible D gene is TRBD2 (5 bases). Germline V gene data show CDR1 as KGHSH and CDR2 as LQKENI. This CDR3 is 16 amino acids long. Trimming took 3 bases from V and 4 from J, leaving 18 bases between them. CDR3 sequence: CASSPTGSPWGETQYF. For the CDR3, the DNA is TGTGCCAGCTCACCGACGGGGTCACCATGGGGAGAGACCCAGTACTTC.

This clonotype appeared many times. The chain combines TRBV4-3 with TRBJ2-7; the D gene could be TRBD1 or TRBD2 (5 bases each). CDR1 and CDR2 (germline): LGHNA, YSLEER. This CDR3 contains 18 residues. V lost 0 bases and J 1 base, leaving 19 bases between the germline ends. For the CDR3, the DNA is TGCGCCAGCAGCCAAGATTTAATTACCGGGACGGCTTCCTACGAGCAGTACTTC. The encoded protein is CASSQDLITGTASYEQYF.

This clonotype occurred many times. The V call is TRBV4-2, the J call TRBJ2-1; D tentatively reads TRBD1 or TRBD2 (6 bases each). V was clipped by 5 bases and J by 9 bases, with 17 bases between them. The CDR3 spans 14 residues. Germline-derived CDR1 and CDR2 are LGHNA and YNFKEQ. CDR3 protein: CASSSGAPSGEQFF. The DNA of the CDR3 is TGTGCCAGCAGCTCGGGGGCCCCATCGGGTGAGCAGTTCTTC.

In nucleotides, the CDR3 is TGTGCCGCGTCTGGGGGGCGGGGGGGCCAGGATACGCAGTATTTT. This codes for CAASGGRGGQDTQYF. The chain carries TRBV7-2 and TRBJ2-3; 9 nucleotides align to TRBD2. Losses at the gene ends were 11 bases for V and 6 bases for J; bases not matched to a gene: 15. CDR1 is SGHTA and CDR2 is FQGNSA in the germline V gene. This CDR3 is built from 15 residues. Full variable domain (remainder filled in from reference TRBV7-2 and TRBJ2-3): GAGVSQSPSNKVTEKGKDVELRCDPISGHTALYWYRQSLGQGLEFLIYFQGNSAPDKSGLPSDRFSAERTGGSVSTLTIQRTQQEDSAVYLCAASGGRGGQDTQYFGPGTRLTVL.

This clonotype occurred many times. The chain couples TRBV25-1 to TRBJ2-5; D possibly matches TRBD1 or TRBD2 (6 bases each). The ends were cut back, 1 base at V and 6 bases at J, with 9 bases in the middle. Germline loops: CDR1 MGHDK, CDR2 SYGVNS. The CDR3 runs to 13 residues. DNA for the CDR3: TGTGCCAGCAGTGAATGGGGGGCGCAGACCCAGTACTTC. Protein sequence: CASSEWGAQTQYF.

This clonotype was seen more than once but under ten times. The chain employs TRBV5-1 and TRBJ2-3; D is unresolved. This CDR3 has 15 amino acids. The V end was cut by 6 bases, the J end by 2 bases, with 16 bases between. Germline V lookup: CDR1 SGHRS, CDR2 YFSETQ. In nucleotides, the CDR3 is TGCGCCAGCAAGATCAGATTCTTGGCCACAGATACGCAGTATTTT. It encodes CASKIRFLATDTQYF.

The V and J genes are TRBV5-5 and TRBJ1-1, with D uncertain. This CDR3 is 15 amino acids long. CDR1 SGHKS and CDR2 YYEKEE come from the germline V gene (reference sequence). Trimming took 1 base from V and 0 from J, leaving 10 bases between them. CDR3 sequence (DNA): TGTGCCAGCAGCTTGAGGTACGCCCTGAACACTGAAGCTTTCTTT. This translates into CASSLRYALNTEAFF.

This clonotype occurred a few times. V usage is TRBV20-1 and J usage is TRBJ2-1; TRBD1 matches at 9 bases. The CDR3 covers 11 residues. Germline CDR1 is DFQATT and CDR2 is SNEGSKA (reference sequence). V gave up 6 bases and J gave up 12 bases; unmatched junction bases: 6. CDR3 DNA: TGCAGTGCCCCCAGACAGGGGGTGCAGTTCTTC. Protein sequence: CSAPRQGVQFF.

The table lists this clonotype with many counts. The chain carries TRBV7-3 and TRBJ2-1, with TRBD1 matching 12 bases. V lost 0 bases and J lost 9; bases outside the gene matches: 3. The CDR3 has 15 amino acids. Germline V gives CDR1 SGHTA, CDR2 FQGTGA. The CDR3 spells CASSLTGTGGGEQFF. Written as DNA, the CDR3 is TGTGCCAGCAGCTTAACAGGGACAGGGGGCGGTGAGCAGTTCTTC.

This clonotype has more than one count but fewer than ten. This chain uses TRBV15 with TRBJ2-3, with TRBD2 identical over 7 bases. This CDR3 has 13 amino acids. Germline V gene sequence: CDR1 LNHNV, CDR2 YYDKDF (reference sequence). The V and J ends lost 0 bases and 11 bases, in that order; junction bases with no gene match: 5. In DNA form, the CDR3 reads TGTGCCACCAGCAGAGAGTCTTGGGGGGGGCAGTATTTT. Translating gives CATSRESWGGQYF.

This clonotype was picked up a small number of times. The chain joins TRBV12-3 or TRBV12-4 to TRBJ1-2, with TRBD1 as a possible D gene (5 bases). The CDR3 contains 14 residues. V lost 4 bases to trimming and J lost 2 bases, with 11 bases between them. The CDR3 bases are TGTGCCAGCAGTTCGGCAGGGAGGAACTATGGCTACACCTTC. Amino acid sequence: CASSSAGRNYGYTF.

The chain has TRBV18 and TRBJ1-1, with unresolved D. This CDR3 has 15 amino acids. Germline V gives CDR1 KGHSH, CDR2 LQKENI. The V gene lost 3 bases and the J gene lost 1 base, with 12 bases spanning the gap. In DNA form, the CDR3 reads TGTGCCAGCTCACCCCCTTCGGTGGAGAACACTGAAGCTTTCTTT. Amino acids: CASSPPSVENTEAFF.

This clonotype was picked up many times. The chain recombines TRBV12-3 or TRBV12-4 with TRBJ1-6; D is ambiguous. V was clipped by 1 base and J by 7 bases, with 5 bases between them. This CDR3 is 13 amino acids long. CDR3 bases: TGTGCCAGCAGTTTAGAATTCAATTCACCCCTCCACTTT. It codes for CASSLEFNSPLHF.

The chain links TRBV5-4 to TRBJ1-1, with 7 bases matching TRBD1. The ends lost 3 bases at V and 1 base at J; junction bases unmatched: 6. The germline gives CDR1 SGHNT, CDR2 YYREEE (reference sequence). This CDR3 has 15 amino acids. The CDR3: CASSSLQGTNTEAFF. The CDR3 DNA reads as TGTGCCAGCAGCTCACTACAGGGGACGAACACTGAAGCTTTCTTT.

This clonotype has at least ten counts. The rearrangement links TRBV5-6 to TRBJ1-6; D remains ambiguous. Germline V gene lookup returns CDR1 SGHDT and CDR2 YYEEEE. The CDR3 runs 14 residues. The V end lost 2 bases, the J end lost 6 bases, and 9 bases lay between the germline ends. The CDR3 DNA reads TGTGCCAGCAGCTTCGGTTATACTAATTCACCCCTCCACTTT. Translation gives CASSFGYTNSPLHF.

The CDR3 DNA reads as TGTGCCACCAGTGACCTGACTAGCGGGGGCGCCCTTGGAGAGCAGTTCTTC. Protein product: CATSDLTSGGALGEQFF. This chain uses TRBV24-1 with TRBJ2-1, with TRBD2 identical over 12 bases. The CDR3 extends over 17 amino acids. J lost 10 bases, V lost 4 bases, and 13 bases had no gene match. Germline V gives CDR1 KGHDR, CDR2 SFDVKD.

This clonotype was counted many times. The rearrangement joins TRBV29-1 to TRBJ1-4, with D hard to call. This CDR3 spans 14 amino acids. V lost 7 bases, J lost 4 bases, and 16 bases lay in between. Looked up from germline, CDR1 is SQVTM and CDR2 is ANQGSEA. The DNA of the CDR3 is TGCAGCGCAAATGTCGGCGGCCGTAATGAAAAACTGTTTTTT. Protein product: CSANVGGRNEKLFF.

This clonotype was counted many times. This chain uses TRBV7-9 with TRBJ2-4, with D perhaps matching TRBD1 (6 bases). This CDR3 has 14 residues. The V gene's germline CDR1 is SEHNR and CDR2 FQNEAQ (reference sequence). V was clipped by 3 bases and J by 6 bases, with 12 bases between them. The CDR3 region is CASSFQGSPNIQYF. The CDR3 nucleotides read TGTGCCAGCAGCTTTCAGGGGTCTCCAAACATTCAGTACTTC. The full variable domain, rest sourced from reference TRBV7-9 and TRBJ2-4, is DTGVSQNPRHKITKRGQNVTFRCDPISEHNRLYWYRQTLGQGPEFLTYFQNEAQLEKSRLLSDRFSAERPKGSFSTLEIQRTEQGDSAMYLCASSFQGSPNIQYFGAGTRLSVL.

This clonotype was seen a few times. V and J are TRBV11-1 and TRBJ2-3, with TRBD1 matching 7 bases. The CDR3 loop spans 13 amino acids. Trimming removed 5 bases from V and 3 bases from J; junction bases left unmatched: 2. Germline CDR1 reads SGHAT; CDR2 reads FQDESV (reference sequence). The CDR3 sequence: CASSARGTDTQYF. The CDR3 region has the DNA TGTGCCAGCAGCGCCAGGGGGACAGATACGCAGTATTTT. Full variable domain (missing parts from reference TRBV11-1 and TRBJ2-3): EAEVAQSPRYKITEKSQAVAFWCDPISGHATLYWYRQILGQGPELLVQFQDESVVDDSQLPKDRFSAERLKGVDSTLKIQPAELGDSAMYLCASSARGTDTQYFGPGTRLTVL.

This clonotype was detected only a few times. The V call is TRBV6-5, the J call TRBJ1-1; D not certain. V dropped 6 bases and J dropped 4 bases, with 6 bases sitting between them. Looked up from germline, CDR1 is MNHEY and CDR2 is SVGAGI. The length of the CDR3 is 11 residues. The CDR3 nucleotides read TGTGCCAGCAGCTCAATCACTGAAGCTTTCTTT. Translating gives CASSSITEAFF.

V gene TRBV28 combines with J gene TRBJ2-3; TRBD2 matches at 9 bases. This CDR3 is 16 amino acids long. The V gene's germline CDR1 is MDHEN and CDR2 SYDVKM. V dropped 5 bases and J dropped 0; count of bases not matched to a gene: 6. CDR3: CASSPAGGSSTDTQYF. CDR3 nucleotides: TGTGCCAGCAGTCCCGCGGGGGGGTCTAGCACAGATACGCAGTATTTT.

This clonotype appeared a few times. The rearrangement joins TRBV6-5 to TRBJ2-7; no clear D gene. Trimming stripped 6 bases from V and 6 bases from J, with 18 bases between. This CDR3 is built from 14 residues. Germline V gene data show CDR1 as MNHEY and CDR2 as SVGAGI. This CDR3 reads CASRSRGQAFEQYF. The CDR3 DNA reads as TGTGCCAGCAGGTCAAGAGGTCAGGCCTTCGAGCAGTACTTC.

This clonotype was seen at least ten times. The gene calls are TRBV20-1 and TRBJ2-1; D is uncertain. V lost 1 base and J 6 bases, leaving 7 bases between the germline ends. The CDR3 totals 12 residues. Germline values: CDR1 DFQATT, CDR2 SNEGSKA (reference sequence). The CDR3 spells CSARGWGNEQFF. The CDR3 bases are TGCAGTGCTAGAGGGTGGGGCAATGAGCAGTTCTTC.

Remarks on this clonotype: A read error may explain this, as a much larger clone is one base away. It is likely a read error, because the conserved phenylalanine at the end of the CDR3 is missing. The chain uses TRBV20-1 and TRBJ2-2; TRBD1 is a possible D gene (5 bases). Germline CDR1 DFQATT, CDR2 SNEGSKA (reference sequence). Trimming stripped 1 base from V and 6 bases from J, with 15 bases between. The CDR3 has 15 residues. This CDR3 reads CSARGSSGWAGELFY. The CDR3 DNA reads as TGCAGTGCTAGAGGAAGTTCAGGGTGGGCCGGGGAGCTGTTTTAT.

CDR3 in DNA: TGTGCCAGCAGTTACGTAGGACAGTCGGGGGAAGCTTTCTTT. It yields the protein CASSYVGQSGEAFF. The chain employs TRBV6-2 or TRBV6-3 and TRBJ1-1; D is perhaps TRBD1 (6 bases). Germline V CDR1 and CDR2: MNHEY, SVGEGT. V was cut by 2 bases and J by 8 bases, with 15 bases left in between. The CDR3 runs to 14 residues.

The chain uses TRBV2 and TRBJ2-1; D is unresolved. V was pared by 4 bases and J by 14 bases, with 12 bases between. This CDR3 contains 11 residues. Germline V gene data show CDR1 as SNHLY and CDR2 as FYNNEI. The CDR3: CASSVLGIEFF. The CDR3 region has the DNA TGTGCCAGCAGTGTTCTGGGGATAGAGTTCTTC.